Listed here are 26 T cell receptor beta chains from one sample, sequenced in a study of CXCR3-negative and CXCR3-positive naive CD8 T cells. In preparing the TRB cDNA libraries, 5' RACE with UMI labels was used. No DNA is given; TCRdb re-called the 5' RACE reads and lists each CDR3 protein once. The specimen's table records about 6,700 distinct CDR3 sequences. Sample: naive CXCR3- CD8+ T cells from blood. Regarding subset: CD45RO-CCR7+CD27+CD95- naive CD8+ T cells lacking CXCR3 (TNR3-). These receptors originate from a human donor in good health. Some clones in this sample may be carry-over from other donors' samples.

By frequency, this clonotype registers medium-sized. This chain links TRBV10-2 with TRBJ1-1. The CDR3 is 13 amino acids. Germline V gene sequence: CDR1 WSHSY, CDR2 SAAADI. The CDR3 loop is CASSLWEGAEAFF.

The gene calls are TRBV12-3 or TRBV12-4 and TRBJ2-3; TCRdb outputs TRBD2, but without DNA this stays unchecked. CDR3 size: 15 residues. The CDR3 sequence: CASSPLAGAGDTQYF.

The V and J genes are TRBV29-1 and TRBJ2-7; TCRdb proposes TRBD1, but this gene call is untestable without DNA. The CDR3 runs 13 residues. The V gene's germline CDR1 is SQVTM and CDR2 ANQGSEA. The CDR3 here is CSVFGTGLSEQYF.

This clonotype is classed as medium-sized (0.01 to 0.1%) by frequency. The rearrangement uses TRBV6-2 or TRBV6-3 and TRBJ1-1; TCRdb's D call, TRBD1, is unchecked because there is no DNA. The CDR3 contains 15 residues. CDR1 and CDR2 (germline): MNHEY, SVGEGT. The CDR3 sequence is CASSFVAGAHTEAFF.

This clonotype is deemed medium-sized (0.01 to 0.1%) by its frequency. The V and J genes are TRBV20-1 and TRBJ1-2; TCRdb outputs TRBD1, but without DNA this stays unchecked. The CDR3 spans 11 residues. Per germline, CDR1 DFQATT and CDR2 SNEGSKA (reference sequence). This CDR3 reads CSAWGGYGYTF.

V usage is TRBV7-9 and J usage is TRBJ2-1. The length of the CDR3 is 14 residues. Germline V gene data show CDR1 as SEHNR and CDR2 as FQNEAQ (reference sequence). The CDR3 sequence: CASSLDDLGNEQFF.

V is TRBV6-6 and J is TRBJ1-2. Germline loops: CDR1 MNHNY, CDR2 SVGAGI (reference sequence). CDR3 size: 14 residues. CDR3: CASSPTQGSYGYTF.

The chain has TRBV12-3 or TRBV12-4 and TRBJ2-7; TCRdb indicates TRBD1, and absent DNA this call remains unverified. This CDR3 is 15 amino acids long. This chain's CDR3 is CASSSPSASPYEQYF.

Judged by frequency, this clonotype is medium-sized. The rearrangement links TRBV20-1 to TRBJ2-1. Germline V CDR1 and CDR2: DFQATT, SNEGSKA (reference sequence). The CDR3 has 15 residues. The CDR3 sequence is CSAKEGLALYNEQFF.

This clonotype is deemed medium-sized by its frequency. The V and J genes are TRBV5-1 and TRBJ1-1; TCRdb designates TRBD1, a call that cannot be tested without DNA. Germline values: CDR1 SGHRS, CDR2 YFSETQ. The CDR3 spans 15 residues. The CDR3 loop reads CASSLDVGKNTEAFF.

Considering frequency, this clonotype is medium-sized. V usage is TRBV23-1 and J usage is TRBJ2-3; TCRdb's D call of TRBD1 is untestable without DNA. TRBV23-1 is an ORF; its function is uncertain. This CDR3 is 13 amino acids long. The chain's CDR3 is CASYRIFTDTQYF.

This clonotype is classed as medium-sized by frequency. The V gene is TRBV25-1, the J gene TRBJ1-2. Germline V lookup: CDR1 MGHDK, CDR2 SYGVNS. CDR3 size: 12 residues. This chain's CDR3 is CASSAPYYGYTF.

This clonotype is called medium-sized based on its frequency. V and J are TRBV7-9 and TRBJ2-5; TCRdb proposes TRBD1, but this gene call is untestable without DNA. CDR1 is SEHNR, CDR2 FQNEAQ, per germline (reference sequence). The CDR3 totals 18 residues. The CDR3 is CASSLGVPSRDRHQSQYF.

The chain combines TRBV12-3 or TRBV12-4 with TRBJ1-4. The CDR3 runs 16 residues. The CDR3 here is CASSLDAGLSDEKLFF.

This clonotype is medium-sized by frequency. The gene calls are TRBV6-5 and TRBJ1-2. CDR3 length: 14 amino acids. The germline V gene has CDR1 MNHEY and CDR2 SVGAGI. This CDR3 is CASSLGLTGYGYTF.

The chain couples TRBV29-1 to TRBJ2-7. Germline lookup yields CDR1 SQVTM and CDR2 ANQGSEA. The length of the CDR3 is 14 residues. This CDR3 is CSVLTPTSPYEQYF.

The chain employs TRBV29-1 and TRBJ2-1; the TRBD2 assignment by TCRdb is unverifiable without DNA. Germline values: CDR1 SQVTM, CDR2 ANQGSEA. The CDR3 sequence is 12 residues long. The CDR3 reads CSVRREGNEQFF.

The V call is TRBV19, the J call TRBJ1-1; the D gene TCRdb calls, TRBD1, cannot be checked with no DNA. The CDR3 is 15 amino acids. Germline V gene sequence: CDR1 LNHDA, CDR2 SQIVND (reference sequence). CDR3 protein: CASSPLRGGDTEAFF.

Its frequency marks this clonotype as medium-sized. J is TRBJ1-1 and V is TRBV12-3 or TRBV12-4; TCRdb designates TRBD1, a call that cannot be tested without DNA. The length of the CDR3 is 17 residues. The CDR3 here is CASRPTGSQGGGTEAFF.

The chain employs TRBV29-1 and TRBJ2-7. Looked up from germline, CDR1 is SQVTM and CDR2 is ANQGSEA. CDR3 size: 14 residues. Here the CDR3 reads CSVEDPGRGYEQYF.

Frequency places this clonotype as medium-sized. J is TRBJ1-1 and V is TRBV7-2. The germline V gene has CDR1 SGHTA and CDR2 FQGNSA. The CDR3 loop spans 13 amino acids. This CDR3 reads CASSSVGTSEAFF.

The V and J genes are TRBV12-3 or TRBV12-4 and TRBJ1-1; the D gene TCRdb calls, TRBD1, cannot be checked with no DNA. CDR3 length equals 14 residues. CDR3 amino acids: CASSPLNGGFEAFF.

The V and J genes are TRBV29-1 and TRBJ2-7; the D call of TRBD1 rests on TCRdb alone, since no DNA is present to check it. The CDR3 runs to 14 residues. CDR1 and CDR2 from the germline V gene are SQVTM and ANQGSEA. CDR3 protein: CSVEGLGGGNEQYF.

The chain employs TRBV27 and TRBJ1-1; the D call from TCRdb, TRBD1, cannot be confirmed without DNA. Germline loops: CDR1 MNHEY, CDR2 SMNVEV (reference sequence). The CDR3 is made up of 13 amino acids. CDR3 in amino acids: CASSLSGGGRAFF.

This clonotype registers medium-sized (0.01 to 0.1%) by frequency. CDR3 residues: CSARGLGLAGVSYEQYF. This rearrangement joins TRBV20-1 to TRBJ2-7; TCRdb's D gene call, TRBD2, goes unchecked for lack of DNA. CDR3 size: 17 residues. Germline V gene sequence: CDR1 DFQATT, CDR2 SNEGSKA (reference sequence).

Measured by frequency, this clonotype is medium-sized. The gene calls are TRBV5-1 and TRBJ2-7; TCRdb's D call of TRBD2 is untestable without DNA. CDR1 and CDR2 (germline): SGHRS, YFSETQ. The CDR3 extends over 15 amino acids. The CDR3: CASSSTNSAGYEQYF. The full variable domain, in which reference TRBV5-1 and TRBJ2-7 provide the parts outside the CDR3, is KAGVTQTPRYLIKTRGQQVTLSCSPISGHRSVSWYQQTPGQGLQFLFEYFSETQRNKGNFPGRFSGRQFSNSRSEMNVSTLELGDSALYLCASSSTNSAGYEQYFGPGTRLTVT.